The source of this T cell receptor (beta chain) is a study of T-cell memory formation after mild COVID-19. Notes on the study in general: Later expanders leaned toward CD4+, whereas clones contracting from day 15 to 85 were balanced CD4/CD8. A second wave of clones peaked on day 37, and their SARS-CoV-2 specificity went unconfirmed.

The J segment lost 2 bases and the V segment lost 6 bases, leaving 7 bases of the junction unmatched. CDR1 and CDR2 from the germline V gene are MNHEY and SVGAGI. The CDR3 sequence is 15 residues long. Turning to this clonotype: Its target is unknown.

TCRdb reprocessed the 5' RACE reads with MiXCR, giving one entry per CDR3 protein. The data contain some 320,000 distinct CDR3 sequences, around an eighth of them singletons. The clonotype comes from a man aged 18 to 30 who had mild COVID-19 (a few samples of this study predate the infection). Cell type and time point are not known. V is TRBV6-5 and J is TRBJ2-1; TRBD2 matches at 7 bases. The sequencing sample was made of PBMCs or a T cell subset sorted from them (not recorded which). CDR3: CASSPGGGAYNEQFF. The CDR3 DNA follows: TGTGCCAGCAGCCCTGGGGGGGGGGCCTACAATGAGCAGTTCTTC.